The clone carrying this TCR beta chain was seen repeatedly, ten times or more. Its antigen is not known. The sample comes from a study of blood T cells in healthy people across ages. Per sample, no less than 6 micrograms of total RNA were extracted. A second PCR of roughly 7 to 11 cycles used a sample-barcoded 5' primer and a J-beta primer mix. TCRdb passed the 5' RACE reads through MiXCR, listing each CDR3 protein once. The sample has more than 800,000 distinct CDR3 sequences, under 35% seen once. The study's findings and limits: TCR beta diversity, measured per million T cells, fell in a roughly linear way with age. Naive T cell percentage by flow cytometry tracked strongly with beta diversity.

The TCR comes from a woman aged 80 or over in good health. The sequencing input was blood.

CDR3: CASSGQGPNYGYTF. The CDR3 DNA is TGTGCCAGCAGTGGACAGGGACCTAACTATGGCTACACCTTC. The chain joins TRBV6-2 or TRBV6-3 to TRBJ1-2; 8 bases fit TRBD1. V lost 5 bases, J lost 0 bases, and 2 bases stayed unmatched. Germline CDR1 reads MNHEY; CDR2 reads SVGEGT. The CDR3 extends over 14 amino acids.